This is a list of T cell receptor beta chains from one sample in a study of beta chain features in type 1 diabetes. The repertoire was sequenced with immunoSEQ multiplex PCR; TCRdb's copy has only in-frame clones and lacks some. The sample includes 150,000 to 200,000 clones, roughly 63% of them seen just once. The sequencing input was naive CD4+ T cells from blood. The receptors originated from a man in his thirties or forties with type 1 diabetes. Both conserved end residues are part of each CDR3. The order of the fields is clone size, J gene, CDR3 length, D gene, V gene, CDR3 DNA, CDR3 protein. A D gene is named only where the DNA matches it firmly. Expanded clones are given a class, and other clones once, few, many or no size at all.

>-|TRBJ1-5|14|-|TRBV2
TGTGCCAGCAGTGAATTTAACACCATACAGCCCCAGCATTTT
CASSEFNTIQPQHF
>few|TRBJ2-3|16|TRBD2|TRBV7-7
TGTGCTAGCAGCCGGAGACTAGCGGGGGAACGGGATACGCAGTATTTT
CASSRRLAGERDTQYF
>-|TRBJ1-2|13|-|TRBV29-1
TGCAGCGTCGAAGACAGGACCTACTATGGCTACACCTTC
CSVEDRTYYGYTF
>-|TRBJ2-2|12|-|TRBV29-1
TGCAGCGCATCGTGGGGTCCCGGGGAGCTGTTTTTT
CSASWGPGELFF
>-|TRBJ2-3|13|TRBD1|TRBV27
TGTGCCAGCAGTTGGCAGGGGGCAGATACGCAGTATTTT
CASSWQGADTQYF
>once|TRBJ1-2|14|-|TRBV5-4
TGTGCCAGCAGCTTGGACAGGGTGAACTATGGCTACACCTTC
CASSLDRVNYGYTF
>-|TRBJ1-2|12|TRBD1|TRBV28
TGTGCCGCGGGACAGGGCAACTATGGCTACACCTTC
CAAGQGNYGYTF
>-|TRBJ1-5|12|-|TRBV2
TGTGCCAGCAGTGAAAGGGGTCAGCCCCAGCATTTT
CASSERGQPQHF
>-|TRBJ2-6|14|-|TRBV29-1
TGCAGCGTTGTTAAGGACCCTGGGGCCAACGTCCTGACTTTC
CSVVKDPGANVLTF
>-|TRBJ1-1|12|TRBD1|TRBV29-1
TGCAGCGTGGAGGACAGGGACACTGAAGCTTTCTTT
CSVEDRDTEAFF
>-|TRBJ1-2|12|TRBD1|TRBV29-1
TGCAGCGTTGAAACAGGGGGCTATGGCTACACCTTC
CSVETGGYGYTF
>-|TRBJ2-5|11|-|TRBV7-6
TGTGCCAGCAGCTCCGAAGAGACCCAGTACTTC
CASSSEETQYF
>-|TRBJ2-1|16|-|TRBV13
TGTGCCAGCAGCCTCGCAGGGGACCTCACCTACAATGAGCAGTTCTTC
CASSLAGDLTYNEQFF
>once|TRBJ2-3|16|TRBD1|TRBV7-2
TGTGCCAGCAGCTTAATAGGACAGGGGGCGTCAGATACGCAGTATTTT
CASSLIGQGASDTQYF
>-|TRBJ1-1|15|TRBD1|TRBV7-9
TGTGCCAGCAGGAGGGACAGCTCACTGAACACTGAAGCTTTCTTT
CASRRDSSLNTEAFF
>-|TRBJ1-6|13|TRBD1|TRBV30
TGTGCCTGGACCGGACAGGGGAATTCACCCCTCCACTTT
CAWTGQGNSPLHF
>few|TRBJ2-3|14|-|TRBV4-1
TGCGCCAGCAGCCAAGGGGATTTCACAGATACGCAGTATTTT
CASSQGDFTDTQYF
>-|TRBJ2-1|15|TRBD1|TRBV5-1
TGCGCCAGCAGCGAGACAGGGAAGGACTACAATGAGCAGTTCTTC
CASSETGKDYNEQFF
>-|TRBJ2-5|12|-|TRBV29-1
TGCAGCGTTGCGGGACAACAAGAGACCCAGTACTTC
CSVAGQQETQYF
>-|TRBJ2-7|17|TRBD2|TRBV7-9
TGTGCCAGCCTTAGGGGAGATACTAGCGGGCTATCCTACGAGCAGTACTTC
CASLRGDTSGLSYEQYF
>-|TRBJ2-5|14|-|TRBV9
TGTGCCAGCAGCACAATGGGCTACCAAGAGACCCAGTACTTC
CASSTMGYQETQYF
>-|TRBJ2-1|12|-|TRBV4-3
TGCGCCAGCAGCCAAGACGGCAACGGGCAGTTCTTC
CASSQDGNGQFF
>-|TRBJ1-1|15|TRBD1|TRBV7-9
TGTGCCAGCAGCTCGTTGGGACAGGGCAACACTGAAGCTTTCTTT
CASSSLGQGNTEAFF
>-|TRBJ2-5|14|-|TRBV11-2
TGTGCCAGCAGCTTAAATACTGGGCAAGAGACCCAGTACTTC
CASSLNTGQETQYF
>-|TRBJ2-7|15|-|TRBV7-2
TGTGCCAGCATCCAAGAAGTGGGGCGGATCTACGAGCAGTACTTC
CASIQEVGRIYEQYF
>-|TRBJ2-5|15|-|TRBV9
TGTGCCAGCAGCGTAGACATCAATACCCAGGAGACCCAGTACTTC
CASSVDINTQETQYF